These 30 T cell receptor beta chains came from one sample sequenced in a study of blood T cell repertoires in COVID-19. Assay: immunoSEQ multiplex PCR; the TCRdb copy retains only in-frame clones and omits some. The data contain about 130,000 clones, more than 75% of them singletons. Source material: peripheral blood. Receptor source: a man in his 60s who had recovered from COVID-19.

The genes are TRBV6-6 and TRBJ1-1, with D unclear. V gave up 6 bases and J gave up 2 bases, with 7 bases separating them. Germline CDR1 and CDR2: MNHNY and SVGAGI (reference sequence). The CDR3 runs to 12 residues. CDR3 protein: CASSPGNTEAFF. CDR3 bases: TGTGCCAGCAGCCCAGGTAACACTGAAGCTTTCTTT.

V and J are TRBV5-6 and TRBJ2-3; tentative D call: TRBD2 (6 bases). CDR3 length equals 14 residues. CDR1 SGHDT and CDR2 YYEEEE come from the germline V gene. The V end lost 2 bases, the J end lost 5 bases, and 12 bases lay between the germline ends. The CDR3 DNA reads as TGTGCCAGCAGCTTAGGAGGGAGAGGAGATACGCAGTATTTT. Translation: CASSLGGRGDTQYF.

The CDR3 loop is CASSIGAGVSYTF. The CDR3, as DNA: TGTGCCAGTAGTATAGGGGCGGGTGTGAGCTACACCTTC. J is TRBJ1-2 and V is TRBV19; D is unclear. The CDR3 has 13 residues. The germline V gene encodes CDR1 LNHDA and CDR2 SQIVND (reference sequence). Trimming pared 1 base from V and 9 bases from J, leaving 12 bases between.

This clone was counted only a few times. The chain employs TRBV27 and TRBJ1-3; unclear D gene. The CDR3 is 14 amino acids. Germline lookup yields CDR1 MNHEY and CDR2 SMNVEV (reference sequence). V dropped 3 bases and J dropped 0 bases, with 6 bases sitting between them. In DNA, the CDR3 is TGTGCCAGCAGTTTGTCAGGCTCTGGAAACACCATATATTTT. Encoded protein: CASSLSGSGNTIYF.

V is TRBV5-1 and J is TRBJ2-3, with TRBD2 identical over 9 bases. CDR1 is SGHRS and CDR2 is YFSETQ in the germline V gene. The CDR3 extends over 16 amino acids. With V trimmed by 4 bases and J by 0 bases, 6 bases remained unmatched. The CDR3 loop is CASSPGLARSTDTQYF. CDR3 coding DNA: TGCGCCAGCAGCCCTGGACTAGCGAGGAGCACAGATACGCAGTATTTT.

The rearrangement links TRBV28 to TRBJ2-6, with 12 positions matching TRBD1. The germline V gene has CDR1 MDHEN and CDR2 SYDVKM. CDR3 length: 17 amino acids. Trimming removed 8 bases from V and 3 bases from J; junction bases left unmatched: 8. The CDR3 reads CASRPGTGGRGANVLTF. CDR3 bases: TGTGCCAGCCGACCCGGGACAGGGGGCCGTGGGGCCAACGTCCTGACTTTC.

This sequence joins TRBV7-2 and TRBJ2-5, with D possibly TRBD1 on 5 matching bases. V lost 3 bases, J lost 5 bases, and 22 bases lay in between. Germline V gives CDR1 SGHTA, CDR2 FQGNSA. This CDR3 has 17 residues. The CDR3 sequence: CASSFGYNRGADETQYF. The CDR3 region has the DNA TGTGCCAGCAGCTTTGGTTACAACCGTGGGGCGGACGAGACCCAGTACTTC.

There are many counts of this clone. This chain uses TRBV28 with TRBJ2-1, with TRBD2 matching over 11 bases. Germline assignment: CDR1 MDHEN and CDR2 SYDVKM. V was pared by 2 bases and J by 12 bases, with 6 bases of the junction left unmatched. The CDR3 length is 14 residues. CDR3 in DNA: TGTGCCAGCAGTTTACGTCTAGCGGGGGGCTGGCAGTTCTTC. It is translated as CASSLRLAGGWQFF.

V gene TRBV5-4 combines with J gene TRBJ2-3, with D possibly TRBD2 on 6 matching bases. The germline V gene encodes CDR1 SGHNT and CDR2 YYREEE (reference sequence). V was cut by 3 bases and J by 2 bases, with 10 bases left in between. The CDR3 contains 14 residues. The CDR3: CASSWGLSTDTQYF. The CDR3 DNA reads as TGTGCCAGCAGCTGGGGACTCTCCACAGATACGCAGTATTTT.

Written as DNA, the CDR3 is TGTGCCTGGAGTGACCAGGGACACAATTCACCCCTCCACTTT. As protein: CAWSDQGHNSPLHF. V and J are TRBV30 and TRBJ1-6; tentatively, D is TRBD1 (6 bases). Between the trimmed V and J ends, which lost 1 base and 7 bases, there was a span of 11 bases. The CDR3 is 14 residues long. The germline V gene encodes CDR1 GTSNPN and CDR2 SVGIG (reference sequence).

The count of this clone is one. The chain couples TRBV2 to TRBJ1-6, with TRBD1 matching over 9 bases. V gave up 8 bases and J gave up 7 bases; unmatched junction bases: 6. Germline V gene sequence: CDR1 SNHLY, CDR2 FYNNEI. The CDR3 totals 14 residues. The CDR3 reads CASGWDRANSPLHF. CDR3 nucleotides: TGTGCCAGCGGATGGGACAGGGCGAATTCACCCCTCCACTTT.

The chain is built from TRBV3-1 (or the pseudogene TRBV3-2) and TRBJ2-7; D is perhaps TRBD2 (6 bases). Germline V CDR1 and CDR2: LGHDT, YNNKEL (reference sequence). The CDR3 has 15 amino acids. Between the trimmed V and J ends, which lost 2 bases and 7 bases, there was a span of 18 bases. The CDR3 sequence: CASSQRRDGLREQYF. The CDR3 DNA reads TGTGCCAGCAGCCAAAGGCGGGACGGCCTTCGGGAGCAGTACTTC.

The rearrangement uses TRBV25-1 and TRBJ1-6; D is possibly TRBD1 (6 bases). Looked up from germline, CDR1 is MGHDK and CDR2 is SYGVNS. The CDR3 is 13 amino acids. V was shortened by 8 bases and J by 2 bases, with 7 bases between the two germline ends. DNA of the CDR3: TGTGCCAGCCGGGACACCTATAATTCACCCCTCCACTTT. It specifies CASRDTYNSPLHF.

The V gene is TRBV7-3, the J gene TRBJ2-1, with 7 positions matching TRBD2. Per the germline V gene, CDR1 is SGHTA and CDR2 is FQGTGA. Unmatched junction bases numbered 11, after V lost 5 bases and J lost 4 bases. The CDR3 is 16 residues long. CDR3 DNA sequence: TGTGCCAGCAGCCCGCAAGGGGCGGGAGTTTACAATGAGCAGTTCTTC. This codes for CASSPQGAGVYNEQFF. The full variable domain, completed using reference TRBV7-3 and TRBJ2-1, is GAGVSQTPSNKVTEKGKYVELRCDPISGHTALYWYRQSLGQGPEFLIYFQGTGAADDSGLPNDRFFAVRPEGSVSTLKIQRTERGDSAVYLCASSPQGAGVYNEQFFGPGTRLTVL.

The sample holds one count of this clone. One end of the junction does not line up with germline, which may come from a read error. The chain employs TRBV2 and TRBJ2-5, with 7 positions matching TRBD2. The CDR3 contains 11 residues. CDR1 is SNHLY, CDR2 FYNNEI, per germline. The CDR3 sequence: CSGAYQETQYF. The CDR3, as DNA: TGCAGCGGGGCGTACCAAGAGACCCAGTACTTC.

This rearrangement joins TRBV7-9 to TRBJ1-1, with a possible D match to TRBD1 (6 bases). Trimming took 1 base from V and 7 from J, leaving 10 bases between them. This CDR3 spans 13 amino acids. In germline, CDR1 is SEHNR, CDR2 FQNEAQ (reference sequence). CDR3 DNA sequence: TGTGCCAGCAGCTTAGACCGACAGGATGAAGCTTTCTTT. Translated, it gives CASSLDRQDEAFF.

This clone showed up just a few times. The CDR3 is CASSEGARGTQYF. The CDR3 nucleotides read TGCGCCAGCAGTGAGGGTGCCCGAGGGACGCAGTATTTT. The V call is TRBV10-2, the J call TRBJ2-3, with a possible D match to TRBD2 (5 bases). The CDR3 consists of 13 residues. Germline V gives CDR1 WSHSY, CDR2 SAAADI. V gave up 2 bases and J gave up 9 bases, with 12 bases separating them.

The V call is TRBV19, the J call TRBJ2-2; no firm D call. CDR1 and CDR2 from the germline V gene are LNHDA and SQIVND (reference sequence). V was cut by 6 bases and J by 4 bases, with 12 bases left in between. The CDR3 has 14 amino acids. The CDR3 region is CASSQRLVTGELFF. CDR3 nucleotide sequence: TGTGCCAGTAGCCAGAGGTTGGTCACCGGGGAGCTGTTTTTT.

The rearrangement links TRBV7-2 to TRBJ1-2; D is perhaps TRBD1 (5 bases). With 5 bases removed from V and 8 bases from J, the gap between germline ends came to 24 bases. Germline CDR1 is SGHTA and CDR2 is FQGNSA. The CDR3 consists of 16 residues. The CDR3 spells CASSPSTQGTYGGYTF. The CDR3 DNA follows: TGTGCCAGCAGCCCCTCTACGCAGGGAACCTATGGGGGCTACACCTTC.

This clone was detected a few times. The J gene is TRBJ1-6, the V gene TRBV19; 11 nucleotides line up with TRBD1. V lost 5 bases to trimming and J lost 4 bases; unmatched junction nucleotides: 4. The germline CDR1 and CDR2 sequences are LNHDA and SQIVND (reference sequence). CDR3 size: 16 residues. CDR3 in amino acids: CASSARDRGYNSPLHF. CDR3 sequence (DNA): TGTGCCAGTAGTGCTCGGGACAGGGGGTATAATTCACCCCTCCACTTT.

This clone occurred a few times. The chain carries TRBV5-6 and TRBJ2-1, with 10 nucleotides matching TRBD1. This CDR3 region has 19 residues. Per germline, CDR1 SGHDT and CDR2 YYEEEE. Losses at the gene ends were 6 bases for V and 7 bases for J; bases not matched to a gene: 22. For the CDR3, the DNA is TGTGCCAGCACATTTACCGGGACAGGGGCATTCTCTTTACTTAATGAGCAGTTCTTC. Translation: CASTFTGTGAFSLLNEQFF.

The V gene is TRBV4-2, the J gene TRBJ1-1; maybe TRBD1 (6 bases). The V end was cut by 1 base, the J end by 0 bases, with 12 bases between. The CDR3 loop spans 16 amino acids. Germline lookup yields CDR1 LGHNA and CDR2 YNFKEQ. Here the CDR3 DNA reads TGTGCCAGCAGCCAAGGGCGCGACAGGTTGAACACTGAAGCTTTCTTT. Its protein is CASSQGRDRLNTEAFF.

This chain's CDR3 is CASSQGLAGGPHGELFF. CDR3 coding DNA: TGTGCCAGCAGCCAAGGGTTAGCGGGAGGGCCTCACGGGGAGCTGTTTTTT. The chain links TRBV3-1 (or the pseudogene TRBV3-2) to TRBJ2-2; 11 positions agree with TRBD2. The CDR3 has 17 amino acids. Germline lookup yields CDR1 LGHDT and CDR2 YNNKEL (reference sequence). The junction had 8 bases not matched to a gene; V was cut back by 1 base and J by 7 bases.

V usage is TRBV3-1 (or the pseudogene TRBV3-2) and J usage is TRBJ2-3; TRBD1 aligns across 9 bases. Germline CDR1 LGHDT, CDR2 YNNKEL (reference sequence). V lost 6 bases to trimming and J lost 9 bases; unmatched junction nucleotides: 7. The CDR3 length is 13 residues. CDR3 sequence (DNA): TGTGCCAGCAGACAGGGGGCGGTGGGGACGCAGTATTTT. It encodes CASRQGAVGTQYF.

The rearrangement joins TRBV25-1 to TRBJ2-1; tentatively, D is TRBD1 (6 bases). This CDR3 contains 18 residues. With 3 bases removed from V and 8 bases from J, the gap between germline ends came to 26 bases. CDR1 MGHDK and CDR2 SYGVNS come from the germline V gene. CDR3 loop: CASSDPGWTAGETDEQFF. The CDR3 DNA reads TGTGCCAGCAGTGACCCGGGCTGGACAGCAGGGGAAACGGATGAGCAGTTCTTC.

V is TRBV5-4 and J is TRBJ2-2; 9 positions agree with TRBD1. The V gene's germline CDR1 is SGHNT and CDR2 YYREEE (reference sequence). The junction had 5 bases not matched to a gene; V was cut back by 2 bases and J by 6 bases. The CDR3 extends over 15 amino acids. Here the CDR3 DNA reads TGTGCCAGCAGCTTCTCGGGACAGGGCGCCGGGGAGCTGTTTTTT. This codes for CASSFSGQGAGELFF.

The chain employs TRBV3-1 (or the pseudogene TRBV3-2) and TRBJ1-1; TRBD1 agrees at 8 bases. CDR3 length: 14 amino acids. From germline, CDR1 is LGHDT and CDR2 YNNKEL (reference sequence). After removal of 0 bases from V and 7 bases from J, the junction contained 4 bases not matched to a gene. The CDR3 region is CASSQDVRGLEAFF. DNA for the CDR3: TGTGCCAGCAGCCAAGATGTCAGGGGGCTTGAAGCTTTCTTT.

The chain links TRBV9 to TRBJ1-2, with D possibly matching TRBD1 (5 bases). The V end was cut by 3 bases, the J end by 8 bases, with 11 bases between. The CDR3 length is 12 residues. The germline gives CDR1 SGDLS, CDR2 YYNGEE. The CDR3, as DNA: TGTGCCAGCAGCGCAGGGCTGGGCGGCTACACCTTC. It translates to CASSAGLGGYTF.

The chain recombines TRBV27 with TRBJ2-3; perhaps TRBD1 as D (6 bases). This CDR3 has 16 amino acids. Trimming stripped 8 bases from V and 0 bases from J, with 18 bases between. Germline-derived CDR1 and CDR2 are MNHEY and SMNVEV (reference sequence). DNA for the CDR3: TGTGCCAGCGCTGGGACATCGAGCTCTAGCACAGATACGCAGTATTTT. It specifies CASAGTSSSSTDTQYF.

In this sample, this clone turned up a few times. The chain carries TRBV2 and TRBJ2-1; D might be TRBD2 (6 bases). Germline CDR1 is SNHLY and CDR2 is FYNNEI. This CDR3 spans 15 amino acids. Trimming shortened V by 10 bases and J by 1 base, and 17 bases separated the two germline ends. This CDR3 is CATQGRLLSYNEQFF. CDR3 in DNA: TGTGCCACCCAAGGGAGGCTTCTTTCCTACAATGAGCAGTTCTTC. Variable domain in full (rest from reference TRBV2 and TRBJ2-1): EPEVTQTPSHQVTQMGQEVILRCVPISNHLYFYWYRQILGQKVEFLVSFYNNEISEKSEIFDDQFSVERPDGSNFTLKIRSTKLEDSAMYFCATQGRLLSYNEQFFGPGTRLTVL.